This passage covers 6 T cell receptor beta chains from one sample sequenced in a study of cytomegalovirus exposure and HLA in healthy donors. Both 60 Vbeta primers and 13 Jbeta primers went into the PCR. Only in-frame clones appear in the TCRdb table, and some are missing; sequencing was by immunoSEQ multiplex PCR. The table records 100,000 or so clones, roughly 80% of them present only once. Sequences were obtained from PBMCs. These receptors were taken from a man aged 30 to 39 in good health and CMV-seropositive.

The chain carries TRBV28 and TRBJ2-7, with 9 bases fitting TRBD1. Losses at the gene ends were 3 bases for V and 7 bases for J; bases not matched to a gene: 7. Looked up from germline, CDR1 is MDHEN and CDR2 is SYDVKM. The CDR3 runs to 14 residues. The chain's CDR3 is CASSLPGQGREQYF. CDR3 DNA sequence: TGTGCCAGCAGTTTGCCGGGACAGGGCAGGGAGCAGTACTTC.

This clone was seen a few times. The chain is built from TRBV9 and TRBJ1-4, with 7 bases fitting TRBD1. J gave up 8 bases and V 0 bases, and 7 bases lay outside the gene matches. The CDR3 consists of 15 residues. Germline V gene data show CDR1 as SGDLS and CDR2 as YYNGEE. CDR3 nucleotides: TGTGCCAGCAGCGTAGACGAGGGGGCAAAGGAAAAACTGTTTTTT. The encoded protein is CASSVDEGAKEKLFF. Variable domain in full (rest from reference TRBV9 and TRBJ1-4): DSGVTQTPKHLITATGQRVTLRCSPRSGDLSVYWYQQSLDQGLQFLIQYYNGEERAKGNILERFSAQQFPDLHSELNLSSLELGDSALYFCASSVDEGAKEKLFFGSGTQLSVL.

The rearrangement links TRBV14 to TRBJ1-5; D perhaps matches TRBD1 (6 bases). V was clipped by 6 bases and J by 4 bases, with 16 bases between them. Germline V gene data show CDR1 as SGHDN and CDR2 as FVKESK. The CDR3 runs 15 residues. The CDR3 reads CASSFSTGSNQPQHF. CDR3 bases: TGTGCCAGCAGTTTTTCAACAGGGTCAAATCAGCCCCAGCATTTT. Based on the CDR3 plus reference TRBV14 and TRBJ1-5, the full variable domain is EAGVTQFPSHSVIEKGQTVTLRCDPISGHDNLYWYRRVMGKEIKFLLHFVKESKQDESGMPNNRFLAERTGGTYSTLKVQPAELEDSGVYFCASSFSTGSNQPQHFGDGTRLSIL.

The gene calls are TRBV6-5 and TRBJ1-1, with TRBD1 matching 7 bases. The CDR3 has 11 residues. With V trimmed by 6 bases and J by 10 bases, 5 bases remained unmatched. Looked up from germline, CDR1 is MNHEY and CDR2 is SVGAGI. The CDR3 sequence is CASSLGQAAFF. DNA for the CDR3: TGTGCCAGCAGCTTAGGACAGGCAGCTTTCTTT.

The CDR3 DNA reads as TGTGCCAGCAGTTACTCCCGCTATGGCTACACCTTC. The encoded protein is CASSYSRYGYTF. The rearrangement joins TRBV6-5 to TRBJ1-2, with D unresolved. Trimming left V 0 bases short and J 4 bases short, with 3 bases between. CDR1 and CDR2 (germline): MNHEY, SVGAGI. The CDR3 covers 12 residues.

In DNA form, the CDR3 reads TGTGCCAGCAGATCTCAGGGTTCAACGTCGCAGCCCCAGCATTTT. Translated: CASRSQGSTSQPQHF. The chain employs TRBV6-6 and TRBJ1-5, with D perhaps TRBD1 (5 bases). Germline V CDR1 and CDR2: MNHNY, SVGAGI (reference sequence). Trimming cost V 6 bases and J 7 bases, with 19 bases left between them. The CDR3 is 15 residues long.